These 10 T cell receptor beta chains came from one sample sequenced in a study of T cell responses to AZD1222 COVID-19 vaccine. Some clones are missing from TCRdb's copy, which holds only in-frame ones; the method was immunoSEQ multiplex PCR. The sample has about 150,000 clones, 85% to 90% seen once. The sample consisted of peripheral blood, taken on day 0 of AZD1222 vaccination. The receptor source for this set is an adult in good health.

The V and J genes are TRBV5-4 and TRBJ2-2, with 9 bases identical to TRBD1. CDR1 and CDR2 (germline): SGHNT, YYREEE (reference sequence). The V segment lost 0 bases and the J segment 5 bases; nucleotides outside the gene matches: 5. This CDR3 region has 16 residues. The CDR3 bases are TGTGCCAGCAGCTTGGACTTTGGGACAGGGACCGGGGAGCTGTTTTTT. This translates into CASSLDFGTGTGELFF.

V usage is TRBV19 and J usage is TRBJ2-3, with 9 positions matching TRBD1. CDR3 size: 18 residues. The ends lost 7 bases at V and 2 bases at J; junction bases unmatched: 16. Germline lookup yields CDR1 LNHDA and CDR2 SQIVND (reference sequence). The CDR3 loop is CASNKGTGKALNTDTQYF. The CDR3 DNA follows: TGTGCCAGTAATAAGGGGACAGGGAAGGCCCTAAACACAGATACGCAGTATTTT.

J is TRBJ1-1 and V is TRBV7-9; TRBD1 matches at 7 bases. This CDR3 has 15 residues. The V gene's germline CDR1 is SEHNR and CDR2 FQNEAQ (reference sequence). The J segment lost 0 bases and the V segment lost 4 bases, leaving 5 bases of the junction unmatched. CDR3 residues: CASSYLTGLNTEAFF. CDR3 nucleotides: TGTGCCAGCAGCTACCTGACAGGGTTGAACACTGAAGCTTTCTTT.

The CDR3 is CASSLLPLGGASDTQYF. The CDR3 DNA reads as TGTGCCAGCAGCTTACTCCCCCTTGGGGGGGCTTCAGATACGCAGTATTTT. J is TRBJ2-3 and V is TRBV7-6, with a tentative D call TRBD2 (7 bases). Trimming cost V 2 bases and J 4 bases, with 19 bases left between them. This CDR3 contains 17 residues. Germline V lookup: CDR1 SGHVS, CDR2 FNYEAQ.

The chain employs TRBV10-3 and TRBJ2-1; 10 bases fit TRBD2. The CDR3 covers 16 residues. V trimming: 3 bases; J trimming: 6 bases; junction bases outside the gene matches: 8. In germline, CDR1 is ENHRY, CDR2 SYGVKD. In DNA form, the CDR3 reads TGTGCCATCAGTGACCAGATAGCGGGGGGCCTCAATGAGCAGTTCTTC. Residues: CAISDQIAGGLNEQFF.

The V gene is TRBV6-5, the J gene TRBJ1-6, with D perhaps matching TRBD1 (6 bases). The CDR3 loop spans 16 amino acids. Germline CDR1 and CDR2: MNHEY and SVGAGI. V was trimmed by 0 bases and J by 5 bases, leaving 11 bases between them. The CDR3 spells CASSYSGGRDNSPLHF. DNA of the CDR3: TGTGCCAGCAGTTACTCTGGGGGGCGCGATAATTCACCCCTCCACTTT.

The rearrangement uses TRBV5-6 and TRBJ1-5; 9 positions agree with TRBD1. This CDR3 region has 16 residues. Germline V gives CDR1 SGHDT, CDR2 YYEEEE. Losses at the gene ends were 3 bases for V and 7 bases for J; bases not matched to a gene: 11. The DNA of the CDR3 is TGTGCCAGCAGCTCTTTAACAGGGGGCGCAGGACAGCCCCAGCATTTT. This sequence encodes CASSSLTGGAGQPQHF.

This clone showed up just once. The chain carries TRBV4-2 and TRBJ2-3, with D tentatively TRBD2 (6 bases). V dropped 0 bases and J dropped 7 bases, with 26 bases sitting between them. This CDR3 has 19 residues. Germline CDR1 reads LGHNA; CDR2 reads YNFKEQ. CDR3 bases: TGTGCCAGCAGCCAAGATGAGCGTCCCCCCATACTAGCCAAATATACGCAGTATTTT. This sequence encodes CASSQDERPPILAKYTQYF.

The chain couples TRBV6-5 to TRBJ1-5; 7 bases are a match to TRBD1. Germline CDR1 MNHEY, CDR2 SVGAGI. The CDR3 contains 15 residues. V was pared by 6 bases and J by 6 bases, with 11 bases of the junction left unmatched. CDR3 loop: CASSQAGTAGQPQHF. For the CDR3, the DNA is TGTGCCAGCAGCCAAGCCGGGACAGCCGGTCAGCCCCAGCATTTT.

The chain has TRBV2 and TRBJ2-3; 9 bases agree with TRBD1. The CDR3 loop spans 13 amino acids. V shed 6 bases and J 9 bases; nucleotides not matched to a gene: 7. The V gene's germline CDR1 is SNHLY and CDR2 FYNNEI. In nucleotides, the CDR3 is TGTGCCAGCAGGGACACGGGGACAGGGACGCAGTATTTT. Translation gives CASRDTGTGTQYF.